The source of this T cell receptor (beta chain) is a study of identical twins (dated by TCRdb to between 2015 and 2016). Notes on the research overall: The study deep-sequenced TCR alpha and beta repertoires from monozygotic twins, unrelated adults of various ages and cord blood to test whether fetal clonotypes persist. To rule out contamination, the twin experiments were replicated at different times with different library preparation protocols. The paper as a whole reports these results and caveats: Compared with coincidental sharing between unrelated individuals, out-of-frame TCR alpha sequences shared between twins had an excess of sequences with low generation probability. Abundant cord blood beta clonotypes had fewer insertions, young adult naive repertoires showed a similar but weaker trend, and memory repertoires showed no such trend. In beta out-of-frame sequences, excess twin sharing was weaker, because having fewer shared sequences lowered the signal-to-noise ratio. Because the same donors could not be followed over many years, conclusions were based on cross-sectional statistical analysis. Zero-insertion analyses could be partly confounded by invariant T cells such as MAIT and iNKT, though diverse VJ usage argued against such confounding for most clonotypes. Recombination models systematically underestimated out-of-frame TCR alpha sharing in monozygotic twins but agreed with sharing between unrelated individuals.

This clonotype was observed a few times. It lacks a known antigen. Base quality data are lacking; no much larger clone is found one base away. Trimming takes 0 bases from V and 4 bases from J, and the germline ends sit 10 bases apart. CDR1 and CDR2, per the germline V gene, are MNHEY and SVGAGI. From cysteine to phenylalanine, the CDR3 is 14 amino acids long. Only the CDR3 part of the read is kept: 42 bases, read in frame from the first base. Library generation was performed with 5' RACE. TCRdb lists the instrument as Illumina HiSeq 2000. Template switching introduced a universal primer binding site; the final cDNA contained a unique molecular identifier, enabling accurate counting of TCR cDNA molecules. First-strand cDNA for TCR alpha and beta chains was synthesized from specific primers in the conserved constant-segment region. To control for contamination, every cDNA library carried two barcodes: a SMART-Mk sample barcode plus Illumina barcodes. TruSeq adapter sequences along with Illumina sample barcodes were introduced in two successive PCR steps. The Illumina HiSeq platform was used with custom primers to sequence TCR alpha and beta cDNA libraries. On the study's bioinformatics: Unique molecular identifiers were extracted from raw reads with MiGEC, and CDR3 positions were determined with MiXCR. For each individual, recombination models were inferred using an EM algorithm with the repgenHMM and IGoR tools. Shared clonotype analysis was performed with the tcR package in R, normalizing sharing by the product of cloneset sizes. To study raw recombination free of thymic and clonal selection effects, out-of-frame nonproductive sequences were analyzed. TCRdb redid the processing of the public reads, applying fastp at Q25 and MiXCR, and retained in-frame beta chains. Merged by CDR3 protein, the rows form single entries marked with the most common genes and DNA. For this entry, the V and J calls and clone size follow TCRdb and not the study's own pipeline. Recorded for this sample are about 290,000 distinct CDR3 sequences; roughly 10% of them occurred a single time. The top ten clonotypes cover 5.5% to 9% of the sample.

Only healthy Caucasian donors were included. Three pairs of female monozygotic twins, all aged about 18 to 29 years, made up the twin cohort. CD4+ and CD8+ T cell populations were isolated with positive isolation kits from Invitrogen. These data are also associated with another study on yellow fever vaccine responses in identical twins. As noted in the second study: The T cell response to vaccination in identical twins was reported by the authors to appear partly convergent and partly personalized. In the study, vaccine-responding T cell clones were precisely tracked in identical twins.

The chain is assembled from TRBV6-5 and TRBJ2-7; too little of a D gene remains to name it. Sequenced input: CD8+ T cells sorted from blood. The receptor comes from a woman between 18 and 29 years old in good health. The sequenced DNA is TGTGCCAGCAGTTACTCATCGCTGGGGTACGAGCAGTACTTC. Its translation reads: CASSYSSLGYEQYF.